A selection of T cell receptor beta chains follows, all from one sample in a study of PD-1 blockade in classical Hodgkin lymphoma. Here immunoSEQ multiplex PCR was the method, and the copy in TCRdb shows in-frame clones only, minus some. The sample contains about 58,000 clones, approximately 89% of which appear only once. This specimen was peripheral blood mononuclear cells (PBMCs), taken before the second cycle of nivolumab. These receptors originate from a human donor with classical Hodgkin lymphoma. Each CDR3 is given with its conserved first and last residue. D genes are given only for firm matches. The size of a clone is reported for some rows only, either as once, few or many, or as a class for expanded clones.

CDR3 length: 16
D gene: NA
J gene: TRBJ1-5
V gene: TRBV7-2
clone size: NA
CDR3 protein: CASSLHEAAGDQPQHF
CDR3 DNA: TGTGCCAGCAGCTTACATGAGGCCGCGGGGGATCAGCCCCAGCATTTT

CDR3 length: 17
D gene: TRBD1
J gene: TRBJ1-5
V gene: TRBV6-4
clone size: NA
CDR3 protein: CASSDSTDRAGNQPQHF
CDR3 DNA: TGTGCCAGCAGTGACTCCACGGACAGGGCCGGCAATCAGCCCCAGCATTTT

CDR3 length: 15
D gene: NA
J gene: TRBJ1-2
V gene: TRBV5-5
clone size: NA
CDR3 protein: CASSFWSGESAPYTF
CDR3 DNA: TGTGCCAGCAGCTTCTGGTCCGGGGAATCAGCTCCATACACCTTC

CDR3 length: 14
D gene: TRBD1
J gene: TRBJ2-7
V gene: TRBV18
clone size: NA
CDR3 protein: CASSTRDREYEQYF
CDR3 DNA: TGTGCCAGCTCAACCCGGGACAGGGAATACGAGCAGTACTTC

CDR3 length: 14
D gene: NA
J gene: TRBJ2-7
V gene: TRBV5-1
clone size: NA
CDR3 protein: CASSLEGLVHEQYF
CDR3 DNA: TGCGCCAGCAGCTTGGAGGGTCTGGTCCACGAGCAGTACTTC

CDR3 length: 13
D gene: TRBD2
J gene: TRBJ2-5
V gene: TRBV10-3
clone size: NA
CDR3 protein: CAMGGQGQETQYF
CDR3 DNA: TGTGCCATGGGAGGGCAGGGCCAAGAGACCCAGTACTTC

CDR3 length: 13
D gene: NA
J gene: TRBJ1-1
V gene: TRBV7-6
clone size: NA
CDR3 protein: CASSLRANTEAFF
CDR3 DNA: TGTGCCAGCAGCCTTAGGGCGAACACTGAAGCTTTCTTT

CDR3 length: 16
D gene: TRBD1
J gene: TRBJ2-7
V gene: TRBV30
clone size: NA
CDR3 protein: CAWSTGGHQFLYEQYF
CDR3 DNA: TGTGCCTGGAGTACAGGGGGCCATCAATTTCTTTACGAGCAGTACTTC

CDR3 length: 14
D gene: NA
J gene: TRBJ2-7
V gene: TRBV25-1
clone size: NA
CDR3 protein: CASSVREFPYEQYF
CDR3 DNA: TGTGCCAGCAGTGTGAGGGAGTTCCCCTACGAGCAGTACTTC

CDR3 length: 17
D gene: NA
J gene: TRBJ1-4
V gene: TRBV2
clone size: NA
CDR3 protein: CASLALLTAQRSEKLFF
CDR3 DNA: TGTGCCAGCCTGGCCCTATTGACAGCTCAGAGGAGCGAAAAACTGTTTTTT

CDR3 length: 17
D gene: TRBD2
J gene: TRBJ2-7
V gene: TRBV9
clone size: NA
CDR3 protein: CASSVAMGIAGEDEQYF
CDR3 DNA: TGTGCCAGCAGCGTAGCTATGGGGATAGCGGGAGAGGACGAGCAGTACTTC

CDR3 length: 15
D gene: NA
J gene: TRBJ1-5
V gene: TRBV19
clone size: NA
CDR3 protein: CASSAASYSNQPQHF
CDR3 DNA: TGTGCCAGTAGTGCCGCCAGCTATAGCAATCAGCCCCAGCATTTT

CDR3 length: 16
D gene: TRBD2
J gene: TRBJ2-7
V gene: TRBV9
clone size: NA
CDR3 protein: CASSPRASGGNDGQYF
CDR3 DNA: TGTGCCAGCAGCCCCCGGGCAAGCGGGGGGAACGACGGGCAGTACTTC

CDR3 length: 13
D gene: NA
J gene: TRBJ1-5
V gene: TRBV7-3
clone size: NA
CDR3 protein: CASSLELNQPQHF
CDR3 DNA: TGTGCCAGCAGCTTAGAGCTTAATCAGCCCCAGCATTTT

CDR3 length: 14
D gene: NA
J gene: TRBJ2-5
V gene: TRBV7-7
clone size: NA
CDR3 protein: CASSLTQAQETQYF
CDR3 DNA: TGTGCCAGCAGCTTAACCCAAGCCCAAGAGACCCAGTACTTC

CDR3 length: 11
D gene: NA
J gene: TRBJ2-7
V gene: TRBV5-1
clone size: NA
CDR3 protein: CASSLLGEQYF
CDR3 DNA: TGCGCCAGCAGCTTGCTAGGCGAGCAGTACTTC

CDR3 length: 13
D gene: TRBD1
J gene: TRBJ1-1
V gene: TRBV9
clone size: NA
CDR3 protein: CASSKTGGGEAFF
CDR3 DNA: TGTGCCAGCAGCAAGACAGGGGGCGGGGAAGCTTTCTTT

CDR3 length: 10
D gene: NA
J gene: TRBJ2-3
V gene: TRBV25-1
clone size: NA
CDR3 protein: CASSDYTQYF
CDR3 DNA: TGTGCCAGCAGTGATTATACGCAGTATTTT

CDR3 length: 15
D gene: NA
J gene: TRBJ1-5
V gene: TRBV15
clone size: NA
CDR3 protein: CATSRDGGGYQPQHF
CDR3 DNA: TGTGCCACCAGCAGAGATGGGGGCGGATATCAGCCCCAGCATTTT

CDR3 length: 18
D gene: TRBD2
J gene: TRBJ2-7
V gene: TRBV9
clone size: NA
CDR3 protein: CASSVAPSGSASSYEQYF
CDR3 DNA: TGTGCCAGCAGCGTAGCTCCTAGCGGGAGCGCCTCGTCCTACGAGCAGTACTTC

CDR3 length: 17
D gene: TRBD1
J gene: TRBJ1-2
V gene: TRBV4-1
clone size: NA
CDR3 protein: CASSQERGQGANYGYTF
CDR3 DNA: TGCGCCAGCAGCCAAGAGCGGGGACAGGGAGCTAACTATGGCTACACCTTC

CDR3 length: 15
D gene: TRBD1
J gene: TRBJ2-5
V gene: TRBV28
clone size: once
CDR3 protein: CASTLTGTGWETQYF
CDR3 DNA: TGTGCCAGCACGTTAACCGGGACAGGGTGGGAGACCCAGTACTTC

CDR3 length: 15
D gene: TRBD2
J gene: TRBJ2-7
V gene: TRBV27
clone size: NA
CDR3 protein: CASSISGGHSYEQYF
CDR3 DNA: TGTGCCAGCAGTATTAGCGGGGGACACTCCTACGAGCAGTACTTC

CDR3 length: 16
D gene: NA
J gene: TRBJ2-5
V gene: TRBV12-5
clone size: NA
CDR3 protein: CASGSIPGNSQETQYF
CDR3 DNA: TGTGCTAGTGGTTCAATCCCAGGTAATAGTCAAGAGACCCAGTACTTC

CDR3 length: 16
D gene: TRBD1
J gene: TRBJ1-2
V gene: TRBV5-4
clone size: NA
CDR3 protein: CASSLANTGEVYGYTF
CDR3 DNA: TGTGCCAGCAGCTTGGCAAACACAGGGGAGGTCTATGGCTACACCTTC

CDR3 length: 14
D gene: TRBD1
J gene: TRBJ2-7
V gene: TRBV6-5
clone size: NA
CDR3 protein: CASSYGQGPYEQYF
CDR3 DNA: TGTGCCAGCAGTTACGGACAGGGTCCCTACGAGCAGTACTTC

CDR3 length: 15
D gene: TRBD1
J gene: TRBJ2-1
V gene: TRBV9
clone size: NA
CDR3 protein: CASSEQGAHNNEQFF
CDR3 DNA: TGTGCCAGCAGCGAACAGGGGGCGCACAACAATGAGCAGTTCTTC

CDR3 length: 14
D gene: NA
J gene: TRBJ1-1
V gene: TRBV27
clone size: NA
CDR3 protein: CASSTNRVNTEAFF
CDR3 DNA: TGTGCCAGCAGTACAAACAGGGTGAACACTGAAGCTTTCTTT

CDR3 length: 16
D gene: NA
J gene: TRBJ2-3
V gene: TRBV4-3
clone size: NA
CDR3 protein: CASSQDSGGGSDTQYF
CDR3 DNA: TGCGCCAGCAGCCAAGATTCGGGGGGCGGGAGTGATACGCAGTATTTT

CDR3 length: 18
D gene: NA
J gene: TRBJ2-5
V gene: TRBV7-8
clone size: NA
CDR3 protein: CASSSPEEVGITRETQYF
CDR3 DNA: TGTGCCAGCAGCTCTCCGGAAGAGGTGGGGATCACAAGGGAGACCCAGTACTTC

CDR3 length: 16
D gene: TRBD2
J gene: TRBJ2-7
V gene: TRBV30
clone size: NA
CDR3 protein: CAWSVGTSGGPYEQYF
CDR3 DNA: TGTGCCTGGAGTGTAGGAACTAGCGGGGGGCCTTACGAGCAGTACTTC

CDR3 length: 15
D gene: TRBD1
J gene: TRBJ2-7
V gene: TRBV6-5
clone size: NA
CDR3 protein: CASSSTGGASYEQYF
CDR3 DNA: TGTGCCAGCAGTTCGACAGGGGGCGCATCTTACGAGCAGTACTTC

CDR3 length: 18
D gene: TRBD2
J gene: TRBJ2-7
V gene: TRBV11-2
clone size: NA
CDR3 protein: CASSLERLAGGSSYEQYF
CDR3 DNA: TGTGCCAGCAGCTTAGAGCGACTAGCGGGAGGGTCCTCCTACGAGCAGTACTTC

CDR3 length: 14
D gene: TRBD2
J gene: TRBJ2-7
V gene: TRBV28
clone size: NA
CDR3 protein: CASSDPGGVYEQYF
CDR3 DNA: TGTGCCAGCAGCGACCCGGGGGGGGTCTACGAGCAGTACTTC

CDR3 length: 17
D gene: NA
J gene: TRBJ2-7
V gene: TRBV28
clone size: NA
CDR3 protein: CASSLSTRGAASYEQYF
CDR3 DNA: TGTGCCAGCAGTTTGTCCACCCGAGGGGCCGCGTCCTACGAGCAGTACTTC

CDR3 length: 14
D gene: NA
J gene: TRBJ2-1
V gene: TRBV7-2
clone size: NA
CDR3 protein: CASSLSRDHYEQFF
CDR3 DNA: TGTGCCAGCAGCTTATCAAGAGATCATTACGAGCAGTTCTTC

CDR3 length: 13
D gene: NA
J gene: TRBJ2-7
V gene: TRBV10-3
clone size: NA
CDR3 protein: CAISDRTVNEQYF
CDR3 DNA: TGTGCCATCAGTGACCGTACAGTTAACGAGCAGTACTTC

CDR3 length: 18
D gene: TRBD1
J gene: TRBJ2-6
V gene: TRBV28
clone size: NA
CDR3 protein: CASIRGTGAFSGANVLTF
CDR3 DNA: TGTGCCAGCATCCGGGGGACAGGGGCGTTCTCTGGGGCCAACGTCCTGACTTTC

CDR3 length: 15
D gene: NA
J gene: TRBJ2-6
V gene: TRBV6-5
clone size: NA
CDR3 protein: CASSYGGSGANVLTF
CDR3 DNA: TGTGCCAGCAGTTACGGGGGCTCTGGGGCCAACGTCCTGACTTTC

CDR3 length: 16
D gene: NA
J gene: TRBJ2-7
V gene: TRBV9
clone size: NA
CDR3 protein: CASSVAPTGLPYEQYF
CDR3 DNA: TGTGCCAGCAGCGTAGCTCCCACGGGTCTTCCCTACGAGCAGTACTTC

CDR3 length: 17
D gene: TRBD2
J gene: TRBJ2-3
V gene: TRBV5-1
clone size: NA
CDR3 protein: CASSINSGGDPADTQYF
CDR3 DNA: TGCGCCAGCAGCATAAATAGCGGGGGGGACCCGGCAGATACGCAGTATTTT

CDR3 length: 17
D gene: TRBD2
J gene: TRBJ2-3
V gene: TRBV7-2
clone size: NA
CDR3 protein: CASSLAWLAGGTDTQYF
CDR3 DNA: TGTGCCAGCAGCTTGGCCTGGCTAGCGGGTGGCACAGATACGCAGTATTTT

CDR3 length: 15
D gene: NA
J gene: TRBJ2-4
V gene: TRBV30
clone size: NA
CDR3 protein: CAWTGLSLAKNIQYF
CDR3 DNA: TGTGCCTGGACCGGACTGTCCCTAGCCAAAAACATTCAGTACTTC

CDR3 length: 13
D gene: NA
J gene: TRBJ2-7
V gene: TRBV2
clone size: once
CDR3 protein: CATDYGSSYEQYF
CDR3 DNA: TGTGCCACCGATTATGGAAGTTCTTACGAGCAGTACTTC

CDR3 length: 17
D gene: NA
J gene: TRBJ1-3
V gene: TRBV15
clone size: NA
CDR3 protein: CATSRDLGVPSGNTIYF
CDR3 DNA: TGTGCCACCAGCAGAGATCTGGGGGTTCCCTCTGGAAACACCATATATTTT

CDR3 length: 13
D gene: NA
J gene: TRBJ2-7
V gene: TRBV21-1
clone size: NA
CDR3 protein: CASYGDSLYEQYF
CDR3 DNA: TGTGCCAGCTACGGAGACAGCCTCTACGAGCAGTACTTC

CDR3 length: 13
D gene: NA
J gene: TRBJ1-3
V gene: TRBV11-2
clone size: NA
CDR3 protein: CASSSPWLNTIYF
CDR3 DNA: TGTGCCAGCAGCTCCCCCTGGCTAAACACCATATATTTT

CDR3 length: 14
D gene: NA
J gene: TRBJ1-1
V gene: TRBV11-2
clone size: NA
CDR3 protein: CASSSPDRNTEAFF
CDR3 DNA: TGTGCCAGCAGCTCGCCGGACAGGAACACTGAAGCTTTCTTT

CDR3 length: 15
D gene: NA
J gene: TRBJ2-2
V gene: TRBV9
clone size: NA
CDR3 protein: CASSVVVGDTGELFF
CDR3 DNA: TGTGCCAGCAGCGTAGTGGTAGGCGACACCGGGGAGCTGTTTTTT